This T cell receptor (beta chain) was documented in a study of T cell repertoires in cytomegalovirus infection. The CDR3 length is 13 residues. Trimming removed 3 bases at V and 12 bases at J, with 17 bases between. With respect to this clonotype: Its antigen is undetermined.

MiXCR, run by TCRdb on the reads, gives a single entry per CDR3 protein. The table records approximately 730,000 distinct CDR3 sequences, around 29% of them present only once. Specimen: cultured CD8+ T cells from PBMCs, collected from culture after CMV antigen stimulation. This sequence originates from a human donor in good health (CMV status not recorded). Some clones in this sample may be carry-over from other donors' samples. J is TRBJ1-1 and V is TRBV12-3 or TRBV12-4; tentative D call: TRBD1 (5 bases). The CDR3 nucleotides read TGTGCCAGCAGTTTCCCGGGGTCGAGGACAACTTTCTTT. Translated: CASSFPGSRTTFF.